Here is one T cell receptor (beta chain) with its context. Looked up from germline, CDR1 is SEHNR and CDR2 is FQNEAQ (reference sequence). CDR3 length equals 15 residues. V was shortened by 5 bases and J by 0 bases, with 14 bases between the two germline ends. The data are from a study of T-cell reconstitution after alpha-beta-depleted transplantation in children. The TCRbeta library incorporated unique molecular identifiers. TCRdb fed the PCR reads into MiXCR, producing one record per CDR3 protein. Of around 680,000 distinct CDR3 sequences in the sample, around a sixth were seen once. The TCR comes from a human donor who donated a stem cell graft to a child with acute myeloid leukemia. The chain has TRBV7-9 and TRBJ2-7; tentative D call: TRBD2 (5 bases). The specimen was PBMCs from the stem cell graft donor, collected from the stem cell graft. Here the CDR3 reads CASSPLTEASYEQYF. CDR3 nucleotide sequence: TGTGCCAGCAGCCCCCTAACGGAGGCCTCCTACGAGCAGTACTTC.